This TCR beta chain was sequenced for a study of identical twins. Study-level findings and limits: Weaker excess sharing between twins was seen in beta out-of-frame sequences.

As regards this clonotype: Antigen specificity is unknown.

TCRdb passed the 5' RACE reads through MiXCR, listing each CDR3 protein once. The data hold 600,000 to 800,000 distinct CDR3 sequences, with about 20% observed a single time. Healthy Caucasians supplied all donations. These data also featured in a second study, about T cells expressing NK-cell markers. That paper notes: HCMV seropositivity marked seven of the eight sequenced donors; one was seronegative.

Sequencing used PBMCs. This receptor was taken from a woman between 18 and 30 years old in good health.

Here the CDR3 DNA reads TGTGCCAGCAGTTTCGGACTAGAGAGAGAAGAGCAGTACTTC. Its translation is CASSFGLEREEQYF. This chain connects TRBV12-3 or TRBV12-4 to TRBJ2-7, with TRBD2 matching over 7 bases. The CDR3 extends over 14 amino acids. V gave up 3 bases and J gave up 7 bases; unmatched junction bases: 9.